This entry features one TCR beta chain sequence. Its antigen remains undetermined. No base-level quality is on record; no much larger clone is a single base apart. Libraries were prepared through RT-PCR. Instrument used: Illumina HiSeq 2500. TCRdb passed the public sequencing reads through fastp at Q25 and MiXCR, retaining productive beta sequences. Entries are consolidated by CDR3 protein sequence, retaining the most common genes and DNA. The sample table shows a few hundred thousand distinct CDR3 sequences, and around 15% are seen once. Of the sample, approximately 10% falls within the top ten clones. This sample was taken from a study of response to subunit inactivated influenza vaccine (dated 2018 in TCRdb). Broadly, across the study: Deep quantitative T cell receptor repertoire profiling was used in the study to track responses to a trivalent subunit inactivated influenza vaccine.

Points the paper makes about the study in general: According to the authors, only a limited number of new T cells may be recruited by each seasonal influenza vaccination.

The specimen was PBMCs from blood, collected 11 to 12 days after vaccination. This sequence originates from a middle-aged man who received an inactivated influenza vaccine. Donor details come from another sample of the same person, matched by shared clones.

This receptor has the CDR3 CASSLAQDRGRVGLETQYF. The nucleotide sequence is TGCGCCAGCAGCTTGGCCCAGGACAGGGGGCGAGTCGGACTGGAGACCCAGTACTTC. The V and J segments used are TRBV5-1 and TRBJ2-5, with 11 middle bases fitting TRBD1. CDR1 SGHRS and CDR2 YFSETQ are derived from the germline V gene. Its CDR3 holds 19 amino acids, cysteine through phenylalanine. The entry retains the CDR3 DNA only, 57 bases that are in frame from base 1. For this chain, trimming is 0 bases at the V end and 5 bases at the J end, and the number of junction bases without a gene match is 15.